This passage covers 5 T cell receptor beta chains from one sample sequenced in a study of CD8 T cells in ankylosing spondylitis. TCRdb reanalysed the 5' RACE reads using MiXCR and keeps one entry per CDR3 protein. The repertoire includes fewer than 250,000 distinct CDR3 sequences, around 24% of them detected once, and approximately 6.6% sits in the top ten. Sequencing was performed on blood, either unsorted or a sorted T cell fraction (not recorded which). The receptor set was obtained from a male donor with ankylosing spondylitis or in good health (not recorded which).

V is TRBV30 and J is TRBJ2-5, with D possibly being TRBD2 (6 bases). The germline V gene encodes CDR1 GTSNPN and CDR2 SVGIG (reference sequence). The CDR3 runs 14 residues. Deletions cut 4 bases from V and 5 bases from J, with 17 bases between. This CDR3 is CAWNDGGMGETQYF. The CDR3 region has the DNA TGTGCCTGGAACGACGGCGGGATGGGCGAGACCCAGTACTTC. The full variable domain, completed using reference TRBV30 and TRBJ2-5, is SQTIHQWPATLVQPVGSPLSLECTVEGTSNPNLYWYRQAAGRGLQLLFYSVGIGQISSEVPQNLSASRPQDRQFILSSKKLLLSDSGFYLCAWNDGGMGETQYFGPGTRLLVL.

In its sample, this clonotype was seen a few times. This chain connects TRBV20-1 to TRBJ2-7; perhaps TRBD2 as D (6 bases). The V end was cut by 6 bases, the J end by 4 bases, with 13 bases between. CDR3 size: 12 residues. CDR1 is DFQATT and CDR2 is SNEGSKA in the germline V gene (reference sequence). The CDR3 DNA is TGCAGTGCAACCGGGACTTTTTACGAGCAGTACTTC. Amino acids: CSATGTFYEQYF.

Worth noting for this clonotype: Lacking the conserved final phenylalanine or tryptophan, this CDR3 likely reflects a read error. The chain uses TRBV29-1 and TRBJ2-1, with D possibly called TRBD1 or TRBD2 (5 bases each). Germline V CDR1 and CDR2: SQVTM, ANQGSEA. The germline V and J ends were trimmed by 7 bases and 3 bases, with 16 bases remaining between them. The CDR3 totals 14 residues. The CDR3 loop is CSGGSEGYYNEQFS. The DNA for the CDR3 is TGCAGCGGGGGGAGCGAGGGGTACTACAATGAGCAGTTCTCC.

There are many counts of this clonotype. This chain uses TRBV29-1 with TRBJ1-1; maybe TRBD1 (5 bases). V lost 4 bases to trimming and J lost 5 bases, with 17 bases between them. The CDR3 consists of 14 residues. Germline assignment: CDR1 SQVTM and CDR2 ANQGSEA. CDR3 sequence reads: CSVAPRTRETEAFF. CDR3 sequence (DNA): TGCAGCGTTGCCCCGCGGACCAGGGAGACTGAAGCTTTCTTT.

J is TRBJ2-5 and V is TRBV6-1; D perhaps matches TRBD2 (7 bases). The ends were cut back, 6 bases at V and 5 bases at J, with 19 bases in the middle. The germline gives CDR1 MNHNS, CDR2 SASEGT. The CDR3 sequence is 15 residues long. CDR3 nucleotides: TGTGCCAGCAGCCTAGGAGGGGGGGGCCTGGAGACCCAGTACTTC. Protein: CASSLGGGGLETQYF.